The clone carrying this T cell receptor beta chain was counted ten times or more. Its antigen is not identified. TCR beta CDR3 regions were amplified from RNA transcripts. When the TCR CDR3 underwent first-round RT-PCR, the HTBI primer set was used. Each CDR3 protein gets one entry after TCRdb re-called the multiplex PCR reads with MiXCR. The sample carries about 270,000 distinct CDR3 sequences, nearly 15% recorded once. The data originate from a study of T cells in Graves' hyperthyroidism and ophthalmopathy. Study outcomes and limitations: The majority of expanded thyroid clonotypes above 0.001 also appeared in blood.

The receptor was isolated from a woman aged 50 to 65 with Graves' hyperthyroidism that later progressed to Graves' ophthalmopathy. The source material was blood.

This CDR3 reads CASSVAGSGSYEQYF. The CDR3 DNA reads as TGTGCCAGCAGCGTAGCTGGAAGCGGGTCCTACGAGCAGTACTTC. The chain joins TRBV9 to TRBJ2-7, with a tentative D call TRBD2 (6 bases). There are 15 residues in the CDR3. Germline-derived CDR1 and CDR2 are SGDLS and YYNGEE. Between the trimmed V and J ends, which lost 0 bases and 1 base, there was a span of 11 bases.